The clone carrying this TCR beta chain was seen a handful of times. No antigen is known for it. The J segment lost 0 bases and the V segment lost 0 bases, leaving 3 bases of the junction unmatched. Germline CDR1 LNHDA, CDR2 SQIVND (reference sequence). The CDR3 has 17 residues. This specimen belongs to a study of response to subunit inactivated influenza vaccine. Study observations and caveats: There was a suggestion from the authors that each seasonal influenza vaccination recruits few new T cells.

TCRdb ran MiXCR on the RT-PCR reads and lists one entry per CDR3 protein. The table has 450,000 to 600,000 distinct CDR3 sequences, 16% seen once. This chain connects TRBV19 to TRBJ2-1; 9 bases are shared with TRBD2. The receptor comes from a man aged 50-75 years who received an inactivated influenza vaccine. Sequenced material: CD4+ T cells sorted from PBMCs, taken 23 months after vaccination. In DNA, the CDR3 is TGTGCCAGTAGTATAGAAGCAGCGGGAGGCTCCTACAATGAGCAGTTCTTC. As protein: CASSIEAAGGSYNEQFF.